This T cell receptor (beta chain) appears in the sequencing data of a study of cytomegalovirus exposure and HLA in healthy donors. The PCR had 60 Vbeta and 13 Jbeta primers. Measured with immunoSEQ multiplex PCR; TCRdb has only the in-frame clones, and not every one. The table lists about 160,000 clones, 80% to 90% of them singletons. Findings of the study overall: There were some V segments, including TRBV6-2 and TRBV6-3, excluded as indistinguishable. It was shown in a later analysis that HLA-associated TCR beta chains were more clonally expanded than other, equally common chains. Later analysis demonstrated an association between a missense DCLRE1C variant and TCR beta V- and J-gene trimming.

Trimming cost V 3 bases and J 5 bases; bases outside gene matches: 9. Germline CDR1 reads SGHRS; CDR2 reads YFSETQ. CDR3 size: 15 residues. Healthy individuals who donated bone marrow served as the donors. Details on this clone: Its antigen is undetermined.

V is TRBV5-1 and J is TRBJ2-3, with 7 bases identical to TRBD2. This TCR derives from a man aged 50 to 59 in good health and CMV-seropositive. Specimen: PBMCs. This CDR3 reads CASSSGTTSGDTQYF. The CDR3 bases are TGCGCCAGCAGCTCCGGGACTACCTCAGGAGATACGCAGTATTTT. The whole variable domain, remainder taken from reference TRBV5-1 and TRBJ2-3, is KAGVTQTPRYLIKTRGQQVTLSCSPISGHRSVSWYQQTPGQGLQFLFEYFSETQRNKGNFPGRFSGRQFSNSRSEMNVSTLELGDSALYLCASSSGTTSGDTQYFGPGTRLTVL.